Listed below are T cell receptor beta chains from one sample, sequenced in a study of T cells after yellow fever vaccination. A single record per CDR3 protein comes from TCRdb applying MiXCR to the 5' RACE reads. The sample lists around 73,000 distinct CDR3 sequences, 7.7% occurring once. The sequences come from CD8+ T cells sorted from PBMCs, collected on the day of the yellow fever booster vaccination. The source is a man aged 25 to 40 who received the YFV17D yellow fever vaccine. The CDR3 runs from the conserved cysteine through the conserved F or W. A D gene is named only where the DNA matches it firmly. For some rows the clone size is stated as once, few or many, or as a class when expanded; others skip it.

d_call,v_call,clone_size,j_call,cdr3_aa,cdr3_nt
TRBD1,TRBV12-3/TRBV12-4,many,TRBJ2-6,CASSFGQGLSGANVLTF,TGTGCCAGCAGTTTCGGACAGGGACTCTCTGGGGCCAACGTCCTGACTTTC
-,TRBV6-2/TRBV6-3,few,TRBJ2-7,CASSHPGTYVSYEQYF,TGTGCCAGCAGTCACCCCGGGACGTACGTCTCCTACGAGCAGTACTTC
-,TRBV12-3/TRBV12-4,-,TRBJ2-7,CASAGSAEPYEQYF,TGTGCCAGCGCAGGTTCTGCGGAGCCCTACGAGCAGTACTTC
-,TRBV7-8,many,TRBJ2-1,CASSLGLASYNEQFF,TGTGCCAGCAGCCTTGGATTAGCTTCCTACAATGAGCAGTTCTTC
TRBD1,TRBV5-1,-,TRBJ2-7,CASSQPGQGGYEQYF,TGCGCCAGCAGCCAACCGGGACAGGGCGGCTACGAGCAGTACTTC
TRBD2,TRBV9,few,TRBJ2-3,CASSRTSVGGIGTDTQYF,TGTGCCAGCAGCCGGACTAGCGTCGGGGGAATCGGCACAGATACGCAGTATTTT
TRBD2,TRBV19,-,TRBJ2-1,CASSRLADLLNEQFF,TGTGCCAGTAGCCGACTAGCGGACCTACTCAATGAGCAGTTCTTC
TRBD1,TRBV7-9,-,TRBJ1-2,CASSVGQGRGYTF,TGTGCCAGCAGCGTCGGACAGGGCCGAGGCTACACCTTC
-,TRBV9,few,TRBJ2-7,CASSLYSSRGEQYF,TGTGCCAGCAGCCTCTACTCCAGTCGGGGGGAGCAGTACTTC
-,TRBV4-3,many,TRBJ2-3,CASSQDPGHGSDTQYF,TGCGCCAGCAGCCAGGATCCGGGACATGGGTCAGATACGCAGTATTTT
TRBD2,TRBV9,-,TRBJ2-2,CASSHPLTSGNTGELFF,TGTGCCAGCAGCCACCCACTGACTAGCGGCAACACCGGGGAGCTGTTTTTT
TRBD2,TRBV27,few,TRBJ2-3,CASRIAGGPPDTQYF,TGTGCCAGCAGAATAGCGGGAGGGCCCCCGGATACGCAGTATTTT
TRBD2,TRBV6-2/TRBV6-3,many,TRBJ2-7,CASSPTSGSADEQYF,TGTGCCAGCAGTCCGACTAGCGGGAGTGCGGACGAGCAGTACTTC
TRBD1,TRBV9,-,TRBJ2-7,CASASGGVTYEQYF,TGTGCCAGCGCCTCAGGGGGAGTGACCTACGAGCAGTACTTC
-,TRBV7-3,-,TRBJ2-1,CASSLMPGTGRNEQFF,TGTGCCAGCAGCTTAATGCCCGGGACGGGCCGAAATGAGCAGTTCTTC
-,TRBV6-5,few,TRBJ1-2,CASSYARAADYGYTF,TGTGCCAGCAGTTACGCGCGGGCCGCTGACTATGGCTACACCTTC
-,TRBV3-1,few,TRBJ1-2,CASSQEDRGPWGYGYTF,TGTGCCAGCAGCCAAGAGGATAGGGGCCCTTGGGGCTATGGCTACACCTTC
-,TRBV25-1,many,TRBJ2-3,CASSEFGGWSTDTQYF,TGTGCCAGCAGTGAATTTGGGGGTTGGAGCACAGATACGCAGTATTTT
TRBD2,TRBV30,few,TRBJ2-1,CAGAGGHNEQFF,TGTGCCGGAGCGGGAGGGCACAATGAGCAGTTCTTC
-,TRBV7-9,-,TRBJ1-1,CASSLGYAMNTEAFF,TGTGCCAGCAGCTTAGGGTACGCGATGAACACTGAAGCTTTCTTT
-,TRBV7-9,few,TRBJ2-4,CASSSPGRGENIQYF,TGTGCCAGCAGCTCCCCCGGACGAGGCGAAAACATTCAGTACTTC
-,TRBV9,-,TRBJ2-7,CASSVEAGLGEQYF,TGTGCCAGCAGCGTAGAGGCTGGCCTCGGGGAGCAGTACTTC
TRBD1,TRBV9,few,TRBJ2-1,CASSVGGGQVVYEQFF,TGTGCCAGCAGCGTAGGTGGGGGACAGGTAGTTTATGAGCAGTTCTTC
TRBD2,TRBV4-3,-,TRBJ2-4,CASSQGLAGGNIQYF,TGCGCCAGCAGCCAAGGACTAGCGGGAGGAAACATTCAGTACTTC
TRBD1,TRBV27,few,TRBJ2-7,CASSLSRDRGRYEQYF,TGTGCCAGCAGTTTATCACGGGACAGGGGAAGGTACGAGCAGTACTTC
-,TRBV4-2,-,TRBJ2-7,CASSQFPAGSSEQYF,TGTGCCAGCAGCCAATTCCCGGCCGGGTCTTCCGAGCAGTACTTC
-,TRBV12-3/TRBV12-4,-,TRBJ2-3,CASSDSHRTDTQYF,TGTGCCAGCAGTGACAGCCACCGCACAGATACGCAGTATTTT
-,TRBV6-1,-,TRBJ1-4,CASGGWPVEGENLFF,TGTGCCAGCGGAGGGTGGCCTGTAGAGGGTGAAAACCTGTTTTTT
TRBD2,TRBV28,-,TRBJ2-1,CASSSLAGSPYNEQFF,TGTGCCAGCAGTTCGTTAGCGGGGAGCCCCTACAATGAGCAGTTCTTC
-,TRBV7-8,-,TRBJ2-2,CASSPGGVTELFF,TGTGCCAGCAGCCCTGGGGGTGTAACCGAGCTGTTTTTT
-,TRBV21-1,few,TRBJ2-1,CASITGTSGRNYMNEQFF,TGTGCCAGCATAACCGGGACTAGCGGGAGAAATTACATGAATGAGCAGTTCTTC
-,TRBV20-1,many,TRBJ2-7,CSARGGAEQYF,TGCAGTGCTAGGGGCGGGGCCGAGCAGTACTTC
TRBD1,TRBV6-2/TRBV6-3,few,TRBJ2-5,CASVPRRQGYRETQYF,TGTGCCAGCGTCCCACGACGACAGGGATATAGAGAGACCCAGTACTTC
-,TRBV27,-,TRBJ2-5,CASSLGASTGFQETQYF,TGTGCCAGCAGTTTAGGGGCCTCCACGGGGTTTCAAGAGACCCAGTACTTC
-,TRBV20-1,-,TRBJ2-5,CSARSVSAETQYF,TGCAGTGCTAGATCTGTTAGCGCAGAGACCCAGTACTTC
-,TRBV29-1,many,TRBJ2-7,CSVSESYEQYF,TGCAGCGTTTCTGAATCCTACGAGCAGTACTTC
TRBD1,TRBV7-8,few,TRBJ1-4,CASSSHGQGGEKLFF,TGTGCCAGCAGCTCACATGGACAGGGAGGCGAAAAACTGTTTTTT
TRBD1,TRBV28,few,TRBJ2-5,CASSKTGGSRETQYF,TGTGCCAGCAGTAAAACAGGGGGCTCAAGAGAGACCCAGTACTTC
-,TRBV12-5,few,TRBJ1-1,CASGFKTESRTANTEAFF,TGTGCTAGTGGTTTTAAGACGGAATCCCGCACAGCGAACACTGAAGCTTTCTTT
-,TRBV4-3,-,TRBJ2-1,CASSQTGGGRSSYNEQFF,TGCGCCAGCAGCCAGACAGGTGGGGGGAGGAGCTCCTACAATGAGCAGTTCTTC
-,TRBV9,many,TRBJ2-5,CASSVGAPGETQYF,TGTGCCAGCAGCGTGGGAGCGCCCGGAGAGACCCAGTACTTC
-,TRBV20-1,many,TRBJ2-7,CSAVGTVGYEQYF,TGCAGTGCGGTCGGCACAGTCGGCTACGAGCAGTACTTC
-,TRBV28,-,TRBJ2-7,CASSGNYEQYF,TGTGCCAGCAGTGGGAACTACGAGCAGTACTTC
-,TRBV20-1,many,TRBJ1-1,CSASFDEAFF,TGCAGTGCTAGTTTCGATGAAGCTTTCTTT
-,TRBV30,-,TRBJ1-3,CAWSFAGSGNTIYF,TGTGCCTGGAGTTTCGCGGGATCTGGAAACACCATATATTTT
-,TRBV12-3/TRBV12-4,-,TRBJ2-3,CASRGGDPSRYTDTQYF,TGTGCCAGCAGGGGCGGGGACCCGAGCCGGTACACAGATACGCAGTATTTT
-,TRBV5-6,few,TRBJ2-7,CASSLVNDYEQYF,TGTGCCAGCAGCTTGGTCAACGACTACGAGCAGTACTTC
TRBD2,TRBV4-1,many,TRBJ2-7,CASSPVASGSNEQYF,TGCGCCAGCAGCCCAGTGGCTAGCGGGAGCAACGAGCAGTACTTC
TRBD2,TRBV11-2,-,TRBJ2-5,CASSSTSGRSGETQYF,TGTGCCAGCAGCTCCACTAGCGGGAGGTCCGGTGAGACCCAGTACTTC
TRBD1,TRBV20-1,-,TRBJ1-1,CSATQGARIEAFF,TGCAGTGCCACCCAGGGGGCGAGGATTGAAGCTTTCTTT
-,TRBV20-1,-,TRBJ2-1,CSARDPRASYNEQFF,TGCAGTGCTAGAGACCCGAGGGCCTCCTACAATGAGCAGTTCTTC